The 8 T cell receptor beta chains given below trace back to one sample, sequenced in a study of cytomegalovirus exposure and HLA in healthy donors. The PCR used 60 Vbeta and 13 Jbeta primers. Assay: immunoSEQ multiplex PCR; the TCRdb copy retains only in-frame clones and omits some. The table records some 93,000 clones, roughly a tenth of them present only once. Specimen: PBMCs. The receptors were gathered from a man aged 45-65 years in good health and CMV-seropositive.

The chain uses TRBV18 and TRBJ2-7, with a weak D call TRBD1 (5 bases). Trimming shortened V by 5 bases and J by 2 bases, and 13 bases separated the two germline ends. The CDR3 covers 14 residues. Per germline, CDR1 KGHSH and CDR2 LQKENI. In nucleotides, the CDR3 is TGTGCCAGCTCAGGCTCCTCGACAGCCTACGAGCAGTACTTC. Translation gives CASSGSSTAYEQYF.

The sample holds a few counts of this clone. The chain recombines TRBV28 with TRBJ1-1; D gene uncertain. Germline CDR1 MDHEN, CDR2 SYDVKM. This CDR3 has 14 amino acids. The V gene lost 2 bases and the J gene lost 5 bases, with 12 bases spanning the gap. CDR3 sequence reads: CASSLGDRVTEAFF. The CDR3 DNA is TGTGCCAGCAGTTTAGGCGATCGGGTGACTGAAGCTTTCTTT.

This clone has only a few counts. This rearrangement joins TRBV27 to TRBJ2-1, with D perhaps TRBD1 (5 bases). Trimming took 6 bases from V and 0 from J, leaving 12 bases between them. The germline CDR1 and CDR2 sequences are MNHEY and SMNVEV (reference sequence). The CDR3 spans 15 residues. The CDR3 DNA is TGTGCCAGCAGGGAACAGGTTGGCTCCTACAATGAGCAGTTCTTC. It is translated as CASREQVGSYNEQFF.

This clone was seen more than once but under ten times. V gene TRBV4-3 combines with J gene TRBJ1-2; TRBD1 might be the D (5 bases). The CDR3 contains 15 residues. V lost 1 base and J lost 1, with 10 bases in between. CDR1 LGHNA and CDR2 YSLEER come from the germline V gene. This CDR3 is CASSQGGGSNYGYTF. CDR3 nucleotide sequence: TGCGCCAGCAGCCAAGGCGGGGGGAGTAACTATGGCTACACCTTC.

V gene TRBV19 combines with J gene TRBJ2-1, with 8 bases matching TRBD2. The CDR3 runs 19 residues. V lost 3 bases to trimming and J lost 1 base; unmatched junction nucleotides: 14. Germline loops: CDR1 LNHDA, CDR2 SQIVND (reference sequence). The CDR3, as DNA: TGTGCCAGTAGTATTCCCGCGGGGGGAGGCGAGGGTTCCTACAATGAGCAGTTCTTC. Protein: CASSIPAGGGEGSYNEQFF.

This clone was seen more than once but under ten times. The chain couples TRBV28 to TRBJ2-7; TRBD1 is a possible D gene (5 bases). CDR3 length: 16 amino acids. Per the germline V gene, CDR1 is MDHEN and CDR2 is SYDVKM. Trimming stripped 5 bases from V and 0 bases from J, with 17 bases between. The CDR3 loop reads CASSRVSQGFSYEQYF. The CDR3 DNA sequence: TGTGCCAGCAGTCGAGTCAGTCAGGGTTTCTCCTACGAGCAGTACTTC.

This clone was counted a few times. V is TRBV7-2 and J is TRBJ2-7; TRBD2 matches 7 bases. In germline, CDR1 is SGHTA, CDR2 FQGNSA. The ends lost 2 bases at V and 7 bases at J; junction bases unmatched: 8. The CDR3 runs to 14 residues. This CDR3 is CASSLRGGSEEQYF. DNA of the CDR3: TGTGCCAGCAGCTTAAGAGGCGGGAGCGAAGAGCAGTACTTC.

The gene calls are TRBV28 and TRBJ2-5; TRBD2 might be the D (5 bases). Looked up from germline, CDR1 is MDHEN and CDR2 is SYDVKM. V gave up 8 bases and J gave up 5 bases, with 30 bases separating them. This CDR3 is 18 amino acids long. In nucleotides, the CDR3 is TGTGCCAGCTCCTACCTCGAGGAGCCCGGGGTTGGTAAGGAGACCCAGTACTTC. This encodes CASSYLEEPGVGKETQYF. The full variable domain, in which reference TRBV28 and TRBJ2-5 provide the parts outside the CDR3, is DVKVTQSSRYLVKRTGEKVFLECVQDMDHENMFWYRQDPGLGLRLIYFSYDVKMKEKGDIPEGYSVSREKKERFSLILESASTNQTSMYLCASSYLEEPGVGKETQYFGPGTRLLVL.